This TCR beta chain derives from a study of cytomegalovirus exposure and HLA in healthy donors. The CDR3 totals 15 residues. Trimming took 8 bases from V and 5 from J, leaving 21 bases between them. Germline-derived CDR1 and CDR2 are LNHDA and SQIVND (reference sequence). This clone was observed a handful of times. The PCR had 60 Vbeta and 13 Jbeta primers. The repertoire was sequenced with immunoSEQ multiplex PCR; TCRdb's copy has only in-frame clones and lacks some. Of under 200,000 clones in the sample, around four fifths were seen once. The chain couples TRBV19 to TRBJ2-5; tentative D call: TRBD1 (6 bases). Specimen: PBMCs. The sequence was obtained from a woman in her 30s in good health and CMV-seronegative. CDR3 sequence reads: CASGPRGNPGETQYF. The CDR3 nucleotides are TGTGCCAGTGGGCCCAGGGGCAACCCGGGGGAGACCCAGTACTTC.